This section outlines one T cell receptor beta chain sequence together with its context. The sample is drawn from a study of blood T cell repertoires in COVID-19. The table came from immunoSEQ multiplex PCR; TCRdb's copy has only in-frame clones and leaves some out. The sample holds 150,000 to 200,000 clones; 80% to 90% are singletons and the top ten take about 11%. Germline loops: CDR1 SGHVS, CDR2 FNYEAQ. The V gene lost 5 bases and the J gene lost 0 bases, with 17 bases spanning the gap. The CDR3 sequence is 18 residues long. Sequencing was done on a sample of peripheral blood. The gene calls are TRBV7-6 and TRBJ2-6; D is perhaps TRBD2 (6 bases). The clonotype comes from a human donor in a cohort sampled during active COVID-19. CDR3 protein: CASSLLGGRGSGANVLTF. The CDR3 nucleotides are TGTGCCAGCAGCCTTTTGGGGGGTAGGGGCTCTGGGGCCAACGTCCTGACTTTC.